A selection of T cell receptor beta chains follows, all from one sample in a study of blood T cells in healthy people across ages. Each CDR3 protein is one row after TCRdb ran MiXCR on the 5' RACE reads. The sample shows over 1,500,000 distinct CDR3 sequences, roughly 49% of them seen only once. Sequenced material: blood. These receptors were collected from a middle-aged woman in good health. Both conserved end residues are part of each CDR3. D genes are given only for firm matches. For some rows the clone size is stated as once, few or many, or as a class when expanded; others skip it.

size: few; D: -; V: TRBV15; J: TRBJ1-1; CDR3: CATSRDRGEKAFF; DNA: TGTGCCACCAGCAGAGATCGGGGCGAGAAAGCTTTCTTT
size: -; D: -; V: TRBV7-2; J: TRBJ1-1; CDR3: CASSAYKGEAFF; DNA: TGTGCCAGCAGCGCTTACAAGGGTGAAGCTTTCTTT
size: -; D: -; V: TRBV20-1; J: TRBJ1-5; CDR3: CSASGLGQPQHF; DNA: TGCAGTGCTAGTGGGTTGGGGCAGCCCCAGCATTTT
size: few; D: TRBD2; V: TRBV6-2/TRBV6-3; J: TRBJ2-4; CDR3: CASNGGDRPAKNIQYF; DNA: TGTGCCAGCAATGGGGGGGACCGACCAGCCAAAAACATTCAGTACTTC
size: -; D: TRBD2; V: TRBV12-3/TRBV12-4; J: TRBJ2-5; CDR3: CASSPGTSGGYQETQYF; DNA: TGTGCCAGCAGTCCCGGGACTAGCGGGGGTTACCAAGAGACCCAGTACTTC
size: few; D: -; V: TRBV28; J: TRBJ2-7; CDR3: CASSFPSDEQYF; DNA: TGTGCCAGCAGTTTTCCTTCGGACGAGCAGTACTTC
size: -; D: TRBD1; V: TRBV7-2; J: TRBJ2-1; CDR3: CASSQGGTGLIQFF; DNA: TGTGCCAGCAGCCAAGGCGGGACAGGGTTGATTCAGTTCTTC
size: -; D: TRBD2; V: TRBV3-1; J: TRBJ2-1; CDR3: CASSQDFLAGASYNERFF; DNA: TGTGCCAGCAGCCAAGATTTTCTAGCGGGGGCCTCATACAATGAGCGGTTCTTC
size: -; D: -; V: TRBV7-9; J: TRBJ2-5; CDR3: CTSSLAVTEEETQYF; DNA: TGTACCAGCAGCTTAGCGGTAACCGAAGAAGAGACCCAGTACTTC
size: -; D: -; V: TRBV4-1; J: TRBJ1-1; CDR3: CASSQDWATGWNTEAFF; DNA: TGTGCCAGCAGCCAAGATTGGGCTACAGGGTGGAACACTGAAGCTTTCTTT
size: few; D: TRBD1; V: TRBV5-6; J: TRBJ2-3; CDR3: CASSLEATGASTDTQYF; DNA: TGTGCCAGCAGCTTGGAGGCCACAGGGGCGAGCACAGATACGCAGTATTTT
size: -; D: TRBD1; V: TRBV20-1; J: TRBJ2-7; CDR3: CSASATGTGPYEQYF; DNA: TGCAGTGCTAGTGCTACCGGGACAGGGCCCTACGAGCAGTACTTC
size: -; D: -; V: TRBV6-2/TRBV6-3; J: TRBJ1-2; CDR3: CASNKDSLYGYTF; DNA: TGTGCCAGCAACAAGGACAGTCTCTATGGCTACACCTTC
size: -; D: TRBD1; V: TRBV7-2; J: TRBJ1-1; CDR3: CASSGMDRNMNTEAFF; DNA: TGTGCCAGCAGCGGGATGGACAGGAACATGAACACTGAAGCTTTCTTT
size: -; D: -; V: TRBV5-1; J: TRBJ1-1; CDR3: CASSLATSNTEAFF; DNA: TGCGCCAGCAGCTTGGCGACGAGCAACACTGAAGCTTTCTTT
size: -; D: -; V: TRBV7-2; J: TRBJ2-5; CDR3: CASSLSGQKQETQYF; DNA: TGTGCCAGCAGCTTAAGCGGACAGAAACAAGAGACCCAGTACTTC
size: -; D: -; V: TRBV20-1; J: TRBJ1-2; CDR3: CSATGGGLPGYGYTF; DNA: TGCAGTGCTACCGGGGGGGGGCTTCCGGGCTATGGCTACACCTTC
size: -; D: TRBD2; V: TRBV15; J: TRBJ2-1; CDR3: CATSRGRLADVYNEQFF; DNA: TGTGCCACCAGCAGAGGGAGACTAGCGGATGTCTACAATGAGCAGTTCTTC
size: few; D: -; V: TRBV7-2; J: TRBJ2-3; CDR3: CASSLSGWDTQYF; DNA: TGTGCCAGCAGCTTGAGCGGCTGGGATACGCAGTATTTT
size: -; D: -; V: TRBV15; J: TRBJ2-3; CDR3: CATSRGETDTQYF; DNA: TGTGCCACCTCCAGGGGTGAAACAGATACGCAGTATTTT
size: few; D: -; V: TRBV12-3/TRBV12-4; J: TRBJ2-3; CDR3: CASSLRGGVGFSTDTQYF; DNA: TGTGCCAGCAGCCTCAGGGGTGGCGTAGGTTTTAGTACAGATACGCAGTATTTT
size: few; D: TRBD2; V: TRBV7-2; J: TRBJ2-7; CDR3: CASSPRGLGAPSYEQYF; DNA: TGTGCCAGCAGCCCCAGGGGACTAGGAGCGCCTTCCTACGAGCAGTACTTC
size: -; D: -; V: TRBV28; J: TRBJ2-7; CDR3: CASHGPGSKYEQYF; DNA: TGTGCCAGCCATGGACCGGGGTCTAAGTACGAGCAGTACTTC
size: -; D: -; V: TRBV29-1; J: TRBJ1-2; CDR3: CSVEVRGRNYGYTF; DNA: TGCAGCGTTGAAGTCAGAGGGAGAAACTATGGCTACACCTTC
size: -; D: -; V: TRBV25-1; J: TRBJ2-1; CDR3: CASRAGASLDEQFF; DNA: TGTGCCAGCAGAGCCGGGGCCTCTCTCGATGAGCAGTTCTTC
size: many; D: -; V: TRBV18; J: TRBJ2-4; CDR3: CASSPGPVNIQYF; DNA: TGTGCCAGCTCACCTGGACCAGTCAACATTCAGTACTTC
size: few; D: -; V: TRBV7-2; J: TRBJ2-7; CDR3: CASSSQNGVAQYF; DNA: TGTGCCAGCAGCTCCCAAAATGGGGTTGCGCAGTACTTC
size: -; D: -; V: TRBV2; J: TRBJ2-4; CDR3: CASSDLTTLAKNIQYF; DNA: TGTGCCAGCAGTGACCTGACTACCCTAGCCAAAAACATTCAGTACTTC
size: -; D: -; V: TRBV12-3/TRBV12-4; J: TRBJ1-1; CDR3: CASPGPMNTEAFF; DNA: TGTGCCAGCCCGGGACCGATGAACACTGAAGCTTTCTTT
size: -; D: TRBD2; V: TRBV27; J: TRBJ2-3; CDR3: CASSLFSPTSGVADTQYF; DNA: TGTGCCAGCAGTTTATTCTCCCCGACTAGCGGGGTGGCAGATACGCAGTATTTT
size: -; D: -; V: TRBV27; J: TRBJ2-4; CDR3: CASSLSGRGIQYF; DNA: TGTGCCAGCAGTTTGTCAGGGCGGGGCATTCAGTACTTC
size: few; D: -; V: TRBV4-1; J: TRBJ1-1; CDR3: CASSQVAGGTEAFF; DNA: TGCGCCAGCAGCCAAGTGGCGGGAGGCACTGAAGCTTTCTTT
size: -; D: TRBD2; V: TRBV29-1; J: TRBJ2-1; CDR3: CSVPRRPGGRVYNEQFF; DNA: TGCAGCGTTCCCCGACGGCCGGGGGGGAGAGTCTACAATGAGCAGTTCTTC
size: -; D: TRBD1; V: TRBV7-9; J: TRBJ2-1; CDR3: CASSSDRAYRNEQFF; DNA: TGTGCCAGCAGCTCCGACAGGGCGTACAGGAATGAGCAGTTCTTC
size: -; D: TRBD2; V: TRBV20-1; J: TRBJ2-1; CDR3: CSAAGGNTHNEQFF; DNA: TGCAGTGCCGCGGGGGGGAACACCCACAATGAGCAGTTCTTC
size: -; D: -; V: TRBV10-3; J: TRBJ2-3; CDR3: CAIRNGGHSTDTQYF; DNA: TGTGCCATCAGAAACGGGGGCCATAGCACAGATACGCAGTATTTT
size: -; D: -; V: TRBV7-2; J: TRBJ1-4; CDR3: CASRAGLGGEKLFF; DNA: TGTGCCAGCAGGGCCGGACTCGGCGGTGAAAAACTGTTTTTT
size: -; D: -; V: TRBV20-1; J: TRBJ1-5; CDR3: CSAKQGSGNQPQHF; DNA: TGCAGTGCTAAACAGGGTTCGGGCAATCAGCCCCAGCATTTT
size: -; D: -; V: TRBV2; J: TRBJ1-2; CDR3: CASSEQGMYGYTF; DNA: TGTGCCAGCAGTGAACAAGGGATGTATGGCTACACCTTC